The 11 T cell receptor beta chains presented below share a single source sample, sequenced in a study of regulatory T cells in long-lasting Graves disease. Time point of the sample: newly diagnosed GD, antithyroid drugs for less than 3 months. RNA isolated from PBMCs was used to make the TCR library. Arm-PCR of CDR3 regions and iRepertoire HTBI primers were the basis on which TCR beta libraries were built. TCRdb reanalysed the multiplex PCR reads using MiXCR and keeps one entry per CDR3 protein. The repertoire includes roughly 320,000 distinct CDR3 sequences, approximately 15% of them detected once, and about 27% sits in the top ten. The same data also contributed to another study, on T cells in Graves' hyperthyroidism and ophthalmopathy.

This sample comprised peripheral blood mononuclear cells (PBMCs), obtained at new diagnosis, from a patient treated with antithyroid drugs. Source of these receptors: a man aged 35 to 55 with Graves disease.

The sample holds a few counts of this clonotype. At one boundary the junction diverges from the germline segment, which might be a read error. V usage is TRBV18 and J usage is TRBJ2-1, with TRBD2 identical over 14 bases. The CDR3 is made up of 16 amino acids. CDR1 and CDR2 from the germline V gene are KGHSH and LQKENI. This chain's CDR3 is CASSPRGLAGGIEQLF. CDR3 DNA sequence: TGTGCCAGCTCACCACGCGGACTAGCGGGGGGTATTGAGCAGCTCTTC.

This clonotype occurred a few times. V is TRBV6-1 and J is TRBJ1-2; D remains ambiguous. V was pared by 10 bases and J by 5 bases, with 11 bases between. Germline V gene lookup returns CDR1 MNHNS and CDR2 SASEGT. This CDR3 has 11 amino acids. CDR3 sequence: CATTQFYGYTF. CDR3 DNA: TGTGCCACCACGCAGTTTTATGGCTACACCTTC.

V and J are TRBV20-1 and TRBJ1-5, with 10 bases that match TRBD1. The V and J ends lost 1 base and 4 bases, in that order; junction bases with no gene match: 4. The germline CDR1 and CDR2 sequences are DFQATT and SNEGSKA (reference sequence). The CDR3 runs to 15 residues. Here the CDR3 DNA reads TGCAGTGCTAGAGTGACAGGGGGCACGAATCAGCCCCAGCATTTT. Translated, it gives CSARVTGGTNQPQHF.

In its sample, this clonotype was seen many times. V and J are TRBV2 and TRBJ1-3; D unresolved. Germline CDR1 and CDR2: SNHLY and FYNNEI. The CDR3 is made up of 18 amino acids. V was pared by 0 bases and J by 0 bases, with 15 bases between. DNA for the CDR3: TGTGCCAGCAGTGAAGCGCGGGCAGGCCCCCTCTCTGGAAACACCATATATTTT. This translates into CASSEARAGPLSGNTIYF.

J is TRBJ2-5 and V is TRBV6-1; TRBD1 is a possible D gene (5 bases). V lost 1 base, J lost 1 base, and 16 bases lay in between. Germline V gene data show CDR1 as MNHNS and CDR2 as SASEGT. This CDR3 has 17 amino acids. Written as DNA, the CDR3 is TGTGCCAGCAGTGAAGGGGCAGGGCGGCGGACCCAAGAGACCCAGTACTTC. This gives the protein CASSEGAGRRTQETQYF.

The chain couples TRBV12-3 or TRBV12-4 to TRBJ1-5; D might be TRBD1 (5 bases). Trimming stripped 2 bases from V and 7 bases from J, with 9 bases between. The CDR3 totals 13 residues. DNA for the CDR3: TGTGCCAGCAGTTTAATAGGGGAACAGCCCCAGCATTTT. Translating it yields CASSLIGEQPQHF.

This chain uses TRBV5-1 with TRBJ2-1; D remains unclear. V dropped 5 bases and J dropped 3 bases, with 18 bases sitting between them. The CDR3 sequence is 16 residues long. Germline lookup yields CDR1 SGHRS and CDR2 YFSETQ. The CDR3 DNA sequence: TGCGCCAGCAGTTTGAACGGGCCGGCGCTCTACAATGAGCAGTTCTTC. It translates to CASSLNGPALYNEQFF.

A note on this clonotype: A single base separates this from a much larger clone, so it may be a read error. The genes are TRBV28 and TRBJ2-1; D gene ambiguous. The V end lost 2 bases, the J end lost 10 bases, and 12 bases lay between the germline ends. CDR1 is MDHEN, CDR2 SYDVKM, per germline. CDR3 size: 13 residues. The CDR3, as DNA: TGTGCCAGCAGTTTAGTCAGATTGGCGGAGCAGTTCTTC. Translating it yields CASSLVRLAEQFF.

A note on this clonotype: This may come from a read error, since a much larger clone is one base off. Because it lacks the conserved phenylalanine or tryptophan at the end, this CDR3 is likely a read error. The chain is built from TRBV28 and TRBJ1-5, with TRBD1 as a possible D gene (6 bases). Trimming took 8 bases from V and 7 from J, leaving 12 bases between them. CDR1 and CDR2 (germline): MDHEN, SYDVKM. The length of the CDR3 is 12 residues. The CDR3 region has the DNA TGTGCCAGCGGGTGGGGGCGCCAGCCCCAGCATCTT. Translation gives CASGWGRQPQHL.

This clonotype was seen at least ten times. The J gene is TRBJ2-7, the V gene TRBV29-1, with 10 bases aligning to TRBD1. The CDR3 is 12 amino acids. Losses at the gene ends were 7 bases for V and 6 bases for J; bases not matched to a gene: 6. CDR1 SQVTM and CDR2 ANQGSEA come from the germline V gene. This CDR3 reads CSGGQGHGEQYF. The CDR3 bases are TGCAGCGGGGGACAGGGGCATGGCGAGCAGTACTTC.

The table lists this clonotype with many counts. The genes are TRBV5-5 and TRBJ1-3; D unclear. The CDR3 has 15 amino acids. The V end lost 2 bases, the J end lost 0 bases, and 9 bases lay between the germline ends. Germline assignment: CDR1 SGHKS and CDR2 YYEKEE (reference sequence). This CDR3 reads CASSFQILSGNTIYF. The CDR3 nucleotides are TGTGCCAGCAGCTTCCAGATTCTCTCTGGAAACACCATATATTTT.